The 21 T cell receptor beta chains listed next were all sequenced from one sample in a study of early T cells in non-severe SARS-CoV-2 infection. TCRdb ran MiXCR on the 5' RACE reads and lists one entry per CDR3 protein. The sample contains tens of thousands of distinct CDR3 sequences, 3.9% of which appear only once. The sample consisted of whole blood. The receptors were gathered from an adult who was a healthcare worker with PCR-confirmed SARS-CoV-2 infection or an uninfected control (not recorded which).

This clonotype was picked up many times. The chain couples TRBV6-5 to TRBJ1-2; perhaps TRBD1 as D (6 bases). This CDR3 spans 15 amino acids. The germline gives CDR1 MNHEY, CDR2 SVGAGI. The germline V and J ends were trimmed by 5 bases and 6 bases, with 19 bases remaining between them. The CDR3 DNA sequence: TGTGCCAGCAGTCGACAGAGGGGGGCGGTGGATGGCTACACCTTC. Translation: CASSRQRGAVDGYTF.

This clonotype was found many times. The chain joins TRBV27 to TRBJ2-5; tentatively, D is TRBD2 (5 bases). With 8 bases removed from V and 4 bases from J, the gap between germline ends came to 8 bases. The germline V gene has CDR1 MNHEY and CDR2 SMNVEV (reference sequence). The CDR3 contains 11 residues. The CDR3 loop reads CASGLGETQYF. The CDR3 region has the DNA TGTGCCAGCGGACTTGGAGAGACCCAGTACTTC.

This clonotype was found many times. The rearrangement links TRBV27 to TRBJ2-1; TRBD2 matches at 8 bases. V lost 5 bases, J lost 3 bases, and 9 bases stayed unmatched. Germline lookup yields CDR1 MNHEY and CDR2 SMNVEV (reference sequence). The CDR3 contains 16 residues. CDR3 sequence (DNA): TGTGCCAGCAGTCTCCAGTCGGGGGGGGTCTACAATGAGCAGTTCTTC. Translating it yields CASSLQSGGVYNEQFF.

This CDR3 reads CSVDRTGELFF. The CDR3, as DNA: TGCAGCGTTGACCGCACCGGGGAGCTGTTTTTT. This rearrangement joins TRBV29-1 to TRBJ2-2; no clear D gene. CDR3 size: 11 residues. The V gene's germline CDR1 is SQVTM and CDR2 ANQGSEA. V was trimmed by 3 bases and J by 4 bases, leaving 3 bases between them.

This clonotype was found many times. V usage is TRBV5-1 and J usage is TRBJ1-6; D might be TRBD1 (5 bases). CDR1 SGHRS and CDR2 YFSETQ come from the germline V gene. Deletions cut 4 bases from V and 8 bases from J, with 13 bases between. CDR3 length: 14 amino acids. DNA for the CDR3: TGCGCCAGCAGCGCCGGGACTTTGGATTCACCCCTCCACTTT. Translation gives CASSAGTLDSPLHF.

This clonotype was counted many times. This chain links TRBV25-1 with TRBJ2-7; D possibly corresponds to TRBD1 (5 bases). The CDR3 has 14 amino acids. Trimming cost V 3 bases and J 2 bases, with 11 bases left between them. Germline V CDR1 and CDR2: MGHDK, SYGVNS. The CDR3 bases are TGTGCCAGCAGTGACTCCGGACAAACCTACGAGCAGTACTTC. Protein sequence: CASSDSGQTYEQYF.

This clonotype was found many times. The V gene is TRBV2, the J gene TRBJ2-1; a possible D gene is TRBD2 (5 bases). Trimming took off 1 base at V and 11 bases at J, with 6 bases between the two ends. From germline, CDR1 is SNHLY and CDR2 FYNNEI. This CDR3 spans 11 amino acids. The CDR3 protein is CASSEVGKQFF. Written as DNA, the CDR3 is TGTGCCAGCAGTGAAGTCGGGAAGCAGTTCTTC.

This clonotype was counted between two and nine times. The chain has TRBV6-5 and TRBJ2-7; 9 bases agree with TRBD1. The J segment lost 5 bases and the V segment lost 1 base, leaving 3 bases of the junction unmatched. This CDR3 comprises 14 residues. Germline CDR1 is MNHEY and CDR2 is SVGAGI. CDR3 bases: TGTGCCAGCAGTTACTGGGGACAGGGAGACGAGCAGTACTTC. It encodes CASSYWGQGDEQYF.

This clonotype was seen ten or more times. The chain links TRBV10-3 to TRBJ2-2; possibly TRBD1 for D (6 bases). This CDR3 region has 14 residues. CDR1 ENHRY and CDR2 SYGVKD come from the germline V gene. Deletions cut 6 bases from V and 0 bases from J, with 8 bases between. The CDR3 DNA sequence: TGTGCCATCAGAGGACAGTCGAACACCGGGGAGCTGTTTTTT. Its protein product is CAIRGQSNTGELFF.

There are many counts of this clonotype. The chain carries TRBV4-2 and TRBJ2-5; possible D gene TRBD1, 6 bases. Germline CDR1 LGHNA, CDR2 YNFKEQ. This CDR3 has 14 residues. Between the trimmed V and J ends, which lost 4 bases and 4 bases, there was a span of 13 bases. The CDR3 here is CASSPDWGLETQYF. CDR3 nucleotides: TGTGCCAGCAGCCCGGATTGGGGGCTAGAGACCCAGTACTTC.

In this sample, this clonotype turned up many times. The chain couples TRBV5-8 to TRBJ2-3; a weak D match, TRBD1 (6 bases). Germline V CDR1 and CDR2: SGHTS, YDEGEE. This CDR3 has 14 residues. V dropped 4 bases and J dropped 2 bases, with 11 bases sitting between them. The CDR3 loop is CASSLGAYTDTQYF. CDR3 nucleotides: TGTGCCAGCAGCCTGGGGGCCTACACAGATACGCAGTATTTT.

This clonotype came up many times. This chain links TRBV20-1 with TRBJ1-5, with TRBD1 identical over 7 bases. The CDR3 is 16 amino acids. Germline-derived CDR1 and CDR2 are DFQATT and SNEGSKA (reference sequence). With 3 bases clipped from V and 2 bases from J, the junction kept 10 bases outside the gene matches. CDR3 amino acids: CSARGQNRGGNQPQHF. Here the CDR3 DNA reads TGCAGTGCTAGGGGTCAGAACAGGGGCGGCAATCAGCCCCAGCATTTT.

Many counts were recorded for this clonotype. The CDR3: CASSARTALNTEAFF. The CDR3 nucleotides read TGTGCCAGCAGCGCCCGGACAGCTTTGAACACTGAAGCTTTCTTT. This rearrangement joins TRBV7-2 to TRBJ1-1, with D perhaps TRBD1 (6 bases). The length of the CDR3 is 15 residues. Trimming took off 5 bases at V and 0 bases at J, with 13 bases between the two ends. CDR1 and CDR2 (germline): SGHTA, FQGNSA.

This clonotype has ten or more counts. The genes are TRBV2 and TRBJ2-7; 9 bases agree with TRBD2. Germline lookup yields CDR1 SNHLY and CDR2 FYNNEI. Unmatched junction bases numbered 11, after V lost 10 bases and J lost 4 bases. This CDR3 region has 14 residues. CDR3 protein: CATYPGLAGYEQYF. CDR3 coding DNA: TGTGCCACCTATCCGGGACTAGCAGGATACGAGCAGTACTTC. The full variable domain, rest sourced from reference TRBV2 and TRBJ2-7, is EPEVTQTPSHQVTQMGQEVILRCVPISNHLYFYWYRQILGQKVEFLVSFYNNEISEKSEIFDDQFSVERPDGSNFTLKIRSTKLEDSAMYFCATYPGLAGYEQYFGPGTRLTVT.

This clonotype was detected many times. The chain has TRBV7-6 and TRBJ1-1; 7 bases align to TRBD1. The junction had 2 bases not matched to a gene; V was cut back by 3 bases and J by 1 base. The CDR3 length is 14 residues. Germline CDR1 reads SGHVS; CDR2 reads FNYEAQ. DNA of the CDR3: TGTGCCAGCAGCTTGACAGGGTCGAACACTGAAGCTTTCTTT. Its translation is CASSLTGSNTEAFF.

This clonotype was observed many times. As DNA, the CDR3 is TGCAGCATCGACTCAGGGGCTAACTATGGCTACACCTTC. Translation gives CSIDSGANYGYTF. The rearrangement links TRBV29-1 to TRBJ1-2, with D possibly matching TRBD1 (6 bases). The germline gives CDR1 SQVTM, CDR2 ANQGSEA. This CDR3 has 13 amino acids. V was clipped by 8 bases and J by 0 bases, with 13 bases between them.

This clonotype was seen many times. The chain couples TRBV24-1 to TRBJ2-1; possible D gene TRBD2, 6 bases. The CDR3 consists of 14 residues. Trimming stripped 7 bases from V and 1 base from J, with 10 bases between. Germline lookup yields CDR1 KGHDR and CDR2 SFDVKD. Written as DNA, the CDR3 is TGTGCCACCAGCTTGGGGGGATCCTACAATGAGCAGTTCTTC. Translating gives CATSLGGSYNEQFF.

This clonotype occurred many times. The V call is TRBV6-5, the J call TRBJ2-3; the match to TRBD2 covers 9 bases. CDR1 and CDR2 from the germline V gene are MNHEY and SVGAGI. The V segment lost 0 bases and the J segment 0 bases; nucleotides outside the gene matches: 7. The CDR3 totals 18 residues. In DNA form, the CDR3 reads TGTGCCAGCAGTTACTCCTCCCTGCGGGGGGGGAGCACAGATACGCAGTATTTT. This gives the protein CASSYSSLRGGSTDTQYF.

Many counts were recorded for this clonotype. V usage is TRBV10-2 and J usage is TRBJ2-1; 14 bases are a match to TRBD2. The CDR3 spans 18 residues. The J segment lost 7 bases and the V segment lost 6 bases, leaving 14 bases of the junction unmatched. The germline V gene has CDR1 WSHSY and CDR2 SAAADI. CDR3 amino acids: CASRATSGRVLGGNEQFF. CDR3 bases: TGCGCCAGCAGGGCGACTAGCGGGAGGGTGTTAGGCGGGAATGAGCAGTTCTTC.

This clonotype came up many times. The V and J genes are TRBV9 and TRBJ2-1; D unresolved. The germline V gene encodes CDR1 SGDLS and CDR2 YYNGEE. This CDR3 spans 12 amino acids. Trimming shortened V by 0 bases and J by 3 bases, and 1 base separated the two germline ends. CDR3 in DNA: TGTGCCAGCAGCGTAGGCTACAATGAGCAGTTCTTC. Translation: CASSVGYNEQFF.

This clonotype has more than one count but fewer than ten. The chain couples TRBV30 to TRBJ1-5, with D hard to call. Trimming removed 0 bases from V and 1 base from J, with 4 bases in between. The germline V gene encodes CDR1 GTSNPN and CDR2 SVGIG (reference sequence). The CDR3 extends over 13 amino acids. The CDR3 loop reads CAWSVGSNQPQHF. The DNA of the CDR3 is TGTGCCTGGAGTGTGGGGAGCAATCAGCCCCAGCATTTT.